These 5 T cell receptor beta chains were sequenced from one sample in a study of blood T cells in healthy people across ages. Together with a sample-barcoded 5' primer, a J-beta primer mix was included in a second PCR lasting 7 to 11 cycles. Each CDR3 protein is one row after TCRdb ran MiXCR on the 5' RACE reads. The sample shows about 1,600,000 distinct CDR3 sequences, around 42% of them seen only once. The sample taken for sequencing was blood. These receptors originate from a woman between 18 and 29 years old in good health.

The CDR3 nucleotides are TGTGCCAGCAGCTTAACGGGAGCCACGTTCTTC. Translation gives CASSLTGATFF. The rearrangement uses TRBV13 and TRBJ2-1, with D maybe TRBD2 (6 bases). The CDR3 is 11 amino acids. The germline V gene encodes CDR1 PRHDT and CDR2 FYEKMQ (reference sequence). V lost 2 bases to trimming and J lost 15 bases, with 11 bases between them.

The chain combines TRBV7-9 with TRBJ1-4; unclear D gene. In germline, CDR1 is SEHNR, CDR2 FQNEAQ (reference sequence). The CDR3 is 15 amino acids. Trimming removed 5 bases at V and 5 bases at J, with 15 bases between. The CDR3 nucleotides read TGTGCCAGCAGCCCCCCGGACGTGGGGAATGAAAAACTGTTTTTT. Encoded protein: CASSPPDVGNEKLFF.

V usage is TRBV28 and J usage is TRBJ1-2, with D hard to call. In germline, CDR1 is MDHEN, CDR2 SYDVKM. Deletions cut 4 bases from V and 0 bases from J, with 9 bases between. The CDR3 is made up of 14 amino acids. CDR3: CASSSAVTNYGYTF. For the CDR3, the DNA is TGTGCCAGCAGTTCGGCAGTAACTAACTATGGCTACACCTTC.

The rearrangement uses TRBV20-1 and TRBJ2-4; TRBD2 aligns across 7 bases. Trimming removed 3 bases from V and 8 bases from J; junction bases left unmatched: 7. CDR1 and CDR2 (germline): DFQATT, SNEGSKA (reference sequence). The length of the CDR3 is 13 residues. The DNA for the CDR3 is TGCAGTGCTAGTAGGGACTACGGGTACATTCAGTACTTC. Translation gives CSASRDYGYIQYF.

Of note for this clonotype: One end of the junction is discordant with germline, which a read error may explain. The rearrangement joins TRBV9 to TRBJ1-2, with D hard to call. This CDR3 region has 13 residues. Germline V gene lookup returns CDR1 SGDLS and CDR2 YYNGEE. The CDR3 DNA reads as TGTGCCAGCAGGGACGGCACGCCCTATGACTACACCTTC. Translated, it gives CASRDGTPYDYTF.